This paragraph reports one TCR beta chain. Its target is unknown. The CDR3 is made up of 15 amino acids. V gave up 0 bases and J gave up 5 bases, with 13 bases separating them. Germline V gives CDR1 MNHNS, CDR2 SASEGT. These data originate in a study of vaccination and CD4 T cells after COVID-19. Background on the study: The makeup of the convalescents was six males and four females, two of them Hispanic. Post-vaccine sampling followed dose two by a median roughly 65 days (range 14 to 241).

The Oncomine TCR Beta short-read assay was applied to DNA of cultured CD4+ T cells. Via MiXCR, TCRdb re-called the PCR reads, giving one row per CDR3 protein. The data hold 3,500 to 4,500 distinct CDR3 sequences, with 35% to 40% observed a single time. Study conclusions and caveats: Analysis of convalescent patients found that 304 of 307 vaccine-specific clones were spike mono-reactive.

The treatment is: roughly 11-day PBMC culture with coronavirus spike peptide pools or control peptides (ViraFEST assay). An unexposed donor provided the CD4+ T cells, which were collected before the COVID-19 pandemic (2011-2018). This sequence joins TRBV6-1 and TRBJ2-5, with D unclear. The source is a human donor in good health. Sequencing input: CD4+ T cells from blood, cultured in vitro. CDR3 residues: CASSEALSKEETQYF. The DNA for the CDR3 is TGTGCCAGCAGTGAAGCGCTGAGCAAAGAGGAGACCCAGTACTTC.